The rows below give T cell receptor beta chains drawn from one sample of a study of T cell responses to AZD1222 COVID-19 vaccine. Measured with immunoSEQ multiplex PCR; TCRdb has only the in-frame clones, and not every one. The sample holds over 130,000 clones, more than 85% seen once. The starting material was peripheral blood, obtained 28 days after the second AZD1222 dose. The receptors originated from an adult who received the AZD1222 COVID-19 vaccine. CDR3s include the opening cysteine and the closing phenylalanine or tryptophan. Fields, in order: D gene, V gene, J gene, clone size, CDR3 protein, CDR3 DNA. D genes are given only for firm matches. Clone size is shown for a subset of rows, as once, few, many or a class of expanded clone.

>-|TRBV5-8|TRBJ1-2|-
CASSLGVDGYTF
TGTGCCAGCAGCTTGGGGGTGGACGGCTACACCTTC
>TRBD2|TRBV28|TRBJ2-3|-
CASSLIPAGVITDTQYF
TGTGCCAGCAGTTTAATTCCAGCGGGAGTAATCACAGATACGCAGTATTTT
>-|TRBV6-1|TRBJ1-1|once
CASSERYREPNTEAFF
TGTGCCAGCAGTGAACGGTACAGGGAACCGAACACTGAAGCTTTCTTT
>-|TRBV12-5|TRBJ2-5|-
CASGQTVEETQYF
TGTGCTAGTGGCCAAACAGTGGAAGAGACCCAGTACTTC
>-|TRBV7-2|TRBJ2-1|-
CASSSNPNLGEQFF
TGTGCCAGCAGCTCGAACCCCAACTTAGGGGAGCAGTTCTTC
>-|TRBV12-3/TRBV12-4|TRBJ2-6|-
CASTGSGANVLTF
TGTGCCAGCACTGGGTCTGGGGCCAACGTCCTGACTTTC
>TRBD2|TRBV2|TRBJ2-1|-
CASKAGDVEQFF
TGTGCCAGCAAAGCGGGAGATGTTGAGCAGTTCTTC
>-|TRBV6-5|TRBJ2-7|once
CASSYAYANDEQYF
TGTGCCAGCAGTTACGCATATGCTAATGACGAGCAGTACTTC
>-|TRBV6-5|TRBJ1-4|-
CASSYSATATNEKLFF
TGTGCCAGCAGTTACTCGGCCACAGCAACTAATGAAAAACTGTTTTTT
>TRBD2|TRBV3-1/TRBV3-2|TRBJ2-1|few
CASSQDTGLAGGRGNEQFF
TGTGCCAGCAGCCAAGATACGGGACTAGCGGGAGGTCGGGGTAATGAGCAGTTCTTC
>-|TRBV5-1|TRBJ1-1|-
CASSPQGQGTEAFF
TGCGCCAGCAGCCCCCAAGGGCAGGGCACTGAAGCTTTCTTT
>TRBD2|TRBV12-5|TRBJ2-5|-
CASGLDGSASGETQYF
TGTGCTAGTGGTTTGGACGGATCGGCTAGCGGGGAGACCCAGTACTTC
>-|TRBV30|TRBJ2-3|once
CAHDGSGTDTQYF
TGTGCCCACGACGGGAGCGGCACAGATACGCAGTATTTT
>-|TRBV7-9|TRBJ2-1|-
CASSLVPGPNNEQFF
TGTGCCAGCAGCTTGGTGCCGGGGCCAAACAATGAGCAGTTCTTC
>-|TRBV15|TRBJ1-5|-
CATSRGGDNDQPQHF
TGTGCCACCAGCAGAGGTGGGGACAACGATCAGCCCCAGCATTTT
>-|TRBV30|TRBJ1-1|-
CAGDGGIPEAFF
TGTGCCGGGGACGGCGGGATACCTGAAGCTTTCTTT
>-|TRBV19|TRBJ2-2|-
CATDPRGTGELFF
TGTGCCACCGACCCCAGGGGTACCGGGGAGCTGTTTTTT
>TRBD2|TRBV7-2|TRBJ2-3|-
CASSLRGREPTDTQYF
TGTGCCAGCAGCTTACGTGGGAGGGAACCCACAGATACGCAGTATTTT
>TRBD1|TRBV7-8|TRBJ1-5|-
CASSWGTGDSNQPQHF
TGTGCCAGCAGCTGGGGGACAGGGGATAGCAATCAGCCCCAGCATTTT
>-|TRBV7-3|TRBJ2-5|-
CASSLGVHVQTQYF
TGTGCCAGCAGCTTAGGGGTTCACGTGCAGACCCAGTACTTC
>TRBD2|TRBV28|TRBJ2-1|-
CASLTSGRVESYNEQFF
TGTGCCAGCCTGACTAGCGGGAGGGTGGAATCCTACAATGAGCAGTTCTTC
>-|TRBV4-3|TRBJ2-7|-
CASSQRVAYEQYF
TGCGCCAGCAGCCAACGGGTTGCCTACGAGCAGTACTTC
>TRBD2|TRBV6-2/TRBV6-3|TRBJ2-1|-
CASSHQGLAGGFYEQFF
TGTGCCAGCAGTCACCAGGGACTAGCGGGAGGCTTTTATGAGCAGTTCTTC
>TRBD2|TRBV3-1/TRBV3-2|TRBJ2-7|-
CASSQSGTSGAYEQYF
TGTGCCAGCAGCCAATCCGGGACTAGCGGCGCCTACGAGCAGTACTTC
>-|TRBV28|TRBJ2-2|-
CASSLPHRGLRTGELFF
TGTGCCAGCAGTTTACCCCATAGGGGTCTTCGCACCGGGGAGCTGTTTTTT
>-|TRBV24-1|TRBJ1-6|-
CATYPRGLDNSPLHF
TGTGCCACCTACCCGAGGGGCTTAGATAATTCACCCCTCCACTTT
>-|TRBV9|TRBJ2-3|-
CASSGTGRSTDTQYF
TGTGCCAGCAGCGGGACTGGCCGGTCCACAGATACGCAGTATTTT
>TRBD1|TRBV28|TRBJ1-1|-
CASSRPGTGAFF
TGTGCCAGCAGCCGGCCGGGGACAGGAGCTTTCTTT
>TRBD2|TRBV19|TRBJ2-1|-
CASSIDWEGGPRFF
TGTGCCAGTAGTATAGATTGGGAGGGAGGGCCAAGGTTCTTC
>-|TRBV15|TRBJ1-3|-
CATSRPWGAGNTIYF
TGTGCCACCAGCAGACCCTGGGGGGCTGGAAACACCATATATTTT
>TRBD2|TRBV3-1/TRBV3-2|TRBJ2-7|-
CASRPGLAGADEQYF
TGTGCCAGCAGACCGGGACTAGCGGGAGCGGACGAGCAGTACTTC
>-|TRBV3-1/TRBV3-2|TRBJ2-4|once
CASSQGLLEAKNIQYF
TGTGCCAGCAGCCAAGGCCTTCTCGAAGCCAAAAACATTCAGTACTTC
>TRBD1|TRBV19|TRBJ2-7|-
CASSIGQGAGEQYF
TGTGCCAGTAGTATAGGACAGGGGGCTGGCGAGCAGTACTTC
>-|TRBV19|TRBJ1-4|-
CASSARAGAENEKLFF
TGTGCCAGTAGTGCCCGGGCGGGGGCTGAAAATGAAAAACTGTTTTTT
>TRBD2|TRBV11-3|TRBJ2-5|-
CASSSLGLAGGEQWETQYF
TGTGCCAGCAGCTCTCTAGGACTAGCGGGAGGCGAGCAGTGGGAGACCCAGTACTTC
>-|TRBV6-5|TRBJ1-6|-
CASNPTGRHSPLHF
TGTGCCAGCAACCCCACAGGGAGGCATTCACCCCTCCACTTT
>-|TRBV19|TRBJ1-2|-
CASTIDKRGYTF
TGTGCCAGCACCATTGATAAGCGTGGCTACACCTTC
>-|TRBV5-4|TRBJ1-2|-
CASSAAEGVRGYTF
TGTGCCAGCAGCGCAGCTGAAGGGGTGCGGGGCTACACCTTC
>-|TRBV27|TRBJ1-5|-
CASSRWARGQPQHF
TGTGCCAGCAGTAGGTGGGCGAGGGGTCAGCCCCAGCATTTT
>TRBD2|TRBV10-1|TRBJ2-3|-
CASSDFKREGPDTQYF
TGCGCCAGCAGTGATTTTAAGCGGGAGGGCCCCGATACGCAGTATTTT
>-|TRBV29-1|TRBJ1-1|-
CSVDRRGRWGTEAFF
TGCAGCGTCGACCGGCGGGGGAGATGGGGCACTGAAGCTTTCTTT
>-|TRBV19|TRBJ2-2|-
CASSTGAGGELFF
TGTGCCAGTAGTACGGGCGCGGGCGGGGAGCTGTTTTTT
>TRBD1|TRBV19|TRBJ1-6|-
CASSAFGQGIDNSPLHF
TGTGCCAGTAGTGCCTTCGGACAGGGCATCGATAATTCACCCCTCCACTTT
>-|TRBV19|TRBJ2-7|once
CASSGTPGHYYEQYF
TGTGCCAGTAGCGGGACTCCTGGGCACTACTACGAGCAGTACTTC
>-|TRBV5-4|TRBJ2-5|-
CASSKTQGSWETQYF
TGTGCCAGCAGTAAGACACAGGGATCCTGGGAGACCCAGTACTTC
>-|TRBV14|TRBJ2-3|-
CASSQFVSADTQYF
TGTGCCAGCAGCCAATTTGTCAGCGCAGATACGCAGTATTTT
>-|TRBV30|TRBJ1-4|-
CAWSHLGQHNEKLFF
TGTGCCTGGAGTCACCTCGGACAGCATAATGAAAAACTGTTTTTT
>-|TRBV6-1|TRBJ2-2|once
CASSERATGELFF
TGTGCCAGCAGTGAAAGGGCCACCGGGGAGCTGTTTTTT
>-|TRBV15|TRBJ2-6|-
CATSMGKMSFSSGANVLTF
TGTGCCACCAGCATGGGGAAGATGAGCTTTAGCTCTGGGGCCAACGTCCTGACTTTC
>TRBD1|TRBV5-4|TRBJ2-2|-
CASSSGQGNTGELFF
TGTGCCAGCAGCTCGGGACAGGGAAACACCGGGGAGCTGTTTTTT
>-|TRBV3-1/TRBV3-2|TRBJ1-1|-
CASRWTENTEAFF
TGTGCCAGCAGATGGACAGAGAACACTGAAGCTTTCTTT
>-|TRBV6-5|TRBJ1-1|-
CASRDAGRTEAFF
TGTGCCAGCAGAGACGCGGGACGGACTGAAGCTTTCTTT
>TRBD2|TRBV28|TRBJ2-7|-
CASSWGAASGTYEQYF
TGTGCCAGCAGCTGGGGGGCGGCTAGCGGGACCTACGAGCAGTACTTC